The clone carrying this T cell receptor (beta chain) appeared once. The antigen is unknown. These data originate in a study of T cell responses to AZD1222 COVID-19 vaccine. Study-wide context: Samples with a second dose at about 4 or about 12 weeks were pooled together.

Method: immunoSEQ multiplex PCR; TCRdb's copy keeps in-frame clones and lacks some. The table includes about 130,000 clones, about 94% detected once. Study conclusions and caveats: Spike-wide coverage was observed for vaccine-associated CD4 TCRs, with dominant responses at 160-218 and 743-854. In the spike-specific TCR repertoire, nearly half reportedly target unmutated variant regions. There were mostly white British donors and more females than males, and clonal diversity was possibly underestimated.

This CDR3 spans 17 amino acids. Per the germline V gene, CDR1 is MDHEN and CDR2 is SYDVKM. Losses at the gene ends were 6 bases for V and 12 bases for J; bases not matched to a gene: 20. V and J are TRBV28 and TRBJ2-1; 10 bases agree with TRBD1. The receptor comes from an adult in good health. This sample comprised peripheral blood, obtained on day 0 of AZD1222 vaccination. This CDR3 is CASSHGGTGVLGMGQFF. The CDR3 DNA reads TGTGCCAGCAGCCATGGGGGGACAGGGGTCCTCGGGATGGGGCAGTTCTTC.